The entry that follows covers one TCR beta chain sequence. The antigen is not known. This sample also contains other DNA sequences that code for the same CDR3. Germline V gene lookup returns CDR1 DFQATT and CDR2 SNEGSKA (reference sequence). The ends were cut back, 5 bases at V and 7 bases at J, with 6 bases in the middle. There are 10 residues in the CDR3. Some clones are missing from TCRdb's copy, which holds only in-frame ones; the method was immunoSEQ multiplex PCR. The table has about 130,000 clones, about nine tenths seen once. The data were obtained in a study of OX40 agonist ivuxolimab in advanced cancers. Study results and caveats: CD4+ and CD8+ blood T cells expanded clonally by week 6 at 0.1 to 3.0 mg/kg. In the 0.1-3.0 mg/kg groups, partial responders showed among the lowest expansion.

This specimen consisted of CD4+ or CD8+ T cells sorted from blood, obtained in a trial of the OX40 agonist ivuxolimab. The chain joins TRBV20-1 to TRBJ2-1; D is uncertain. The receptor comes from an adult with an advanced solid tumor such as melanoma, head and neck, liver or kidney cancer. DNA for the CDR3: TGCAGTGCTTACCTTAATGAGCAGTTCTTC. This codes for CSAYLNEQFF.